A selection of T cell receptor beta chains follows, all from one sample in a study of a mutant IDH1 vaccine in newly diagnosed glioma. Method: immunoSEQ multiplex PCR; TCRdb's copy keeps in-frame clones and lacks some. This table holds roughly 74,000 clones, approximately 85% found once. These TCRs are of unknown antigen specificity. The input for sequencing was PBMCs, taken from a glioma patient whose treatment included an IDH1 peptide vaccine. Source of these receptors: a woman in her 50s with glioma. Both conserved end residues are part of each CDR3. The D gene is left open where the match is weak. A clone size is listed for some rows: how often the clone was seen (once, few, many), or a class if it is expanded.

v_call: TRBV27
j_call: TRBJ2-5
clone_size: .
d_call: .
cdr3_aa: CASSPEVQETQYF
cdr3_nt: TGTGCCAGCAGTCCGGAAGTACAAGAGACCCAGTACTTC

v_call: TRBV28
j_call: TRBJ2-1
clone_size: .
d_call: .
cdr3_aa: CASSSYNEQFF
cdr3_nt: TGTGCCAGCAGTTCCTACAATGAGCAGTTCTTC

v_call: TRBV2
j_call: TRBJ2-7
clone_size: .
d_call: TRBD2
cdr3_aa: CASSGVAGGKLSEQYF
cdr3_nt: TGTGCCAGCAGTGGCGTAGCGGGAGGGAAACTTAGCGAGCAGTACTTC

v_call: TRBV25-1
j_call: TRBJ1-4
clone_size: few
d_call: .
cdr3_aa: CASMAGEKLFF
cdr3_nt: TGTGCCAGCATGGCGGGTGAAAAACTGTTTTTT

v_call: TRBV9
j_call: TRBJ1-2
clone_size: .
d_call: .
cdr3_aa: CASSSDLGGMRGYTF
cdr3_nt: TGTGCCAGCAGTTCTGACCTCGGGGGGATGAGGGGCTACACCTTC

v_call: TRBV18
j_call: TRBJ1-6
clone_size: .
d_call: .
cdr3_aa: CASSPRDKSPLHF
cdr3_nt: TGTGCCAGCTCACCTCGGGACAAATCACCCCTCCACTTT

v_call: TRBV5-1
j_call: TRBJ2-5
clone_size: .
d_call: TRBD2
cdr3_aa: CASSRLARDQETQYF
cdr3_nt: TGCGCCAGCAGCCGACTAGCGAGAGATCAAGAGACCCAGTACTTC

v_call: TRBV5-1
j_call: TRBJ2-7
clone_size: .
d_call: .
cdr3_aa: CASSPWIRREGSYEQYF
cdr3_nt: TGCGCCAGCAGCCCGTGGATCCGGCGGGAAGGTTCCTACGAGCAGTACTTC

v_call: TRBV6-6
j_call: TRBJ1-1
clone_size: few
d_call: .
cdr3_aa: CASSPGGTEAFF
cdr3_nt: TGTGCCAGCTCCCCCGGGGGCACTGAAGCTTTCTTT

v_call: TRBV11-1
j_call: TRBJ1-2
clone_size: .
d_call: TRBD1
cdr3_aa: CASGVTGQAYGYTF
cdr3_nt: TGTGCCAGCGGCGTCACGGGACAGGCCTATGGCTACACCTTC